This TCR beta chain was recovered during a study of blood T cell repertoires in COVID-19. About the research overall: Both acute and convalescent COVID-19 samples were obtained from the United States, Italy and Spain. PBMCs, B-cell-depleted T cells, or T cells provided the cDNA or gDNA that made up the material.

The Seattle patients, enrolled during active infection, were followed longitudinally. Original handling: Reference gene primers were amplified, and this amplification served to estimate nucleated cell counts. Only in-frame clones appear in the TCRdb table, and some are missing; sequencing was by immunoSEQ multiplex PCR. The V and J calls and clone size were taken over from that table, and D and trimming were inferred from the DNA. The sample yields approximately 260,000 clones, approximately 89% seen once. CDR1 and CDR2 (germline): MNHEY, SMNVEV (reference sequence). The CDR3 covers 14 residues. Trimming took off 7 bases at V and 1 base at J, with 12 bases between the two ends.

The sequenced sample was peripheral blood. The source of this sequence is a woman in her 70s with COVID-19, enrolled during active disease. The V call is TRBV27, the J call TRBJ2-3; maybe TRBD2 (5 bases). The CDR3 is CASTSLVGTDTQYF. CDR3 sequence (DNA): TGTGCCAGCACCTCACTAGTCGGCACAGATACGCAGTATTTT.